This TCR beta chain was observed in a study of blood T cell repertoires in COVID-19. Per the original methods: Amplification from reference gene primers served as the basis for estimated nucleated cell counts. Sequencing used immunoSEQ multiplex PCR; TCRdb keeps in-frame clones, though not all of them. From that table come the V and J calls and clone size; the DNA was used to work out D and trimming. The table has roughly 260,000 clones, around nine tenths seen once. CDR3 length equals 18 residues. Per germline, CDR1 LGHDT and CDR2 YNNKEL (reference sequence). The junction had 12 bases not matched to a gene; V was cut back by 0 bases and J by 6 bases.

The chain recombines TRBV3-1 (or the pseudogene TRBV3-2) with TRBJ2-2; 8 bases are a match to TRBD1. The source is a woman in her thirties or forties who had recovered from COVID-19. Sequencing was performed on peripheral blood. The CDR3 protein is CASSQERGQGAGAGELFF. CDR3 DNA sequence: TGTGCCAGCAGCCAAGAGAGGGGGCAGGGGGCTGGAGCCGGGGAGCTGTTTTTT.